This is a list of T cell receptor beta chains from one sample in a study of OX40 agonist ivuxolimab in advanced cancers. Only in-frame clones appear in the TCRdb table, and some are missing; sequencing was by immunoSEQ multiplex PCR. The sample records about 50,000 clones, approximately 88% being singletons. Sequences were derived from CD4+ or CD8+ T cells sorted from blood, sampled in a trial of the OX40 agonist ivuxolimab. The receptors here all came from an adult with an advanced solid tumor such as melanoma, head and neck, liver or kidney cancer. Both conserved end residues are part of each CDR3. Fields, in order: D gene, V gene, clone size, J gene, CDR3 protein, CDR3 DNA. A D gene is named only where the DNA matches it firmly. Clone size is stated in some rows and not others, as once, few, many or a class when expanded.

TRBD1,TRBV18,few,TRBJ1-4,CASSPPEQGSEKLFF,TGTGCCAGCTCACCACCAGAACAGGGGTCTGAAAAACTGTTTTTT
.,TRBV27,.,TRBJ2-2,CASSFLRNTGELFF,TGTGCCAGCAGTTTCTTGAGAAACACCGGGGAGCTGTTTTTT
.,TRBV5-6,.,TRBJ1-1,CASSLGTRWEAFF,TGTGCCAGCAGCCTTGGTACCCGGTGGGAAGCTTTCTTT
.,TRBV30,few,TRBJ2-4,CAWRGYRNIQYF,TGTGCCTGGCGGGGGTATAGAAACATTCAGTACTTC
.,TRBV7-2,.,TRBJ2-7,CASSRKGESYEQYF,TGTGCCAGCAGCCGGAAGGGAGAAAGCTACGAGCAGTACTTC
TRBD2,TRBV6-1,.,TRBJ2-7,CASEEAGGPNEQYF,TGTGCCAGCGAAGAGGCGGGAGGGCCGAACGAGCAGTACTTC
.,TRBV29-1,once,TRBJ2-5,CSVSGGQETQYF,TGCAGCGTCTCAGGGGGGCAAGAGACCCAGTACTTC
TRBD1,TRBV7-2,.,TRBJ1-1,CASSRQGGGTEAFF,TGTGCCAGCAGCCGACAGGGAGGGGGCACTGAAGCTTTCTTT
.,TRBV19,.,TRBJ1-3,CASSTGSSGNTIYF,TGTGCCAGTAGTACAGGGAGCTCTGGAAACACCATATATTTT
.,TRBV18,.,TRBJ1-1,CASSPSGNTEAFF,TGTGCCAGCTCACCAAGCGGAAACACTGAAGCTTTCTTT
.,TRBV7-3,few,TRBJ2-7,CASSLAATYEQYF,TGTGCCAGCAGCTTAGCAGCAACCTACGAGCAGTACTTC
.,TRBV5-5,few,TRBJ2-1,CASTSGDFNNEQFF,TGTGCCTCGACGTCCGGGGATTTTAACAATGAGCAGTTCTTC
.,TRBV29-1,.,TRBJ2-1,CSVEGGASSYNEQFF,TGCAGCGTTGAAGGAGGGGCCAGCTCCTACAATGAGCAGTTCTTC
TRBD2,TRBV7-2,.,TRBJ2-1,CASSLGRLAATNEQFF,TGTGCCAGCAGCTTAGGGAGACTAGCGGCTACCAATGAGCAGTTCTTC
.,TRBV12-5,.,TRBJ1-5,CASGLGFAGQPQHF,TGTGCTAGTGGTTTGGGTTTCGCAGGTCAGCCCCAGCATTTT
.,TRBV6-5,.,TRBJ2-5,CASSYVEGMGRVTQYF,TGTGCCAGCAGTTACGTGGAAGGAATGGGGAGAGTGACCCAGTACTTC
.,TRBV28,.,TRBJ2-7,CASEGGVAYEQYF,TGTGCCAGCGAAGGGGGGGTCGCCTACGAGCAGTACTTC
.,TRBV5-6,.,TRBJ2-7,CASRRAGPYEQYF,TGTGCCAGCAGAAGGGCAGGGCCCTACGAGCAGTACTTC
.,TRBV19,.,TRBJ1-4,CASSIGSGREEKLFF,TGTGCCAGTAGTATAGGATCTGGGAGGGAGGAAAAACTGTTTTTT
TRBD2,TRBV6-1,.,TRBJ2-1,CASSDLRGALF,TGTGCCAGCAGTGACTTGCGGGGGGCCCTCTTC
.,TRBV7-9,.,TRBJ1-5,CASSSQSGQPQHF,TGTGCCAGCAGCTCACAATCCGGTCAGCCCCAGCATTTT
.,TRBV21-1,.,TRBJ2-7,CASSKGSVYEQYF,TGTGCCAGCAGCAAAGGGTCGGTTTACGAGCAGTACTTC
.,TRBV28,.,TRBJ1-2,CASSSPERYGYTF,TGTGCCAGCAGTTCCCCAGAGCGCTATGGCTACACCTTC
TRBD2,TRBV7-6,.,TRBJ2-5,CASSFNAGGNQETQYF,TGTGCCAGCAGCTTTAACGCGGGGGGGAACCAAGAGACCCAGTACTTC
.,TRBV5-6,few,TRBJ1-1,CASGFRTVNTEAFF,TGTGCCAGCGGGTTCAGGACGGTGAACACTGAAGCTTTCTTT